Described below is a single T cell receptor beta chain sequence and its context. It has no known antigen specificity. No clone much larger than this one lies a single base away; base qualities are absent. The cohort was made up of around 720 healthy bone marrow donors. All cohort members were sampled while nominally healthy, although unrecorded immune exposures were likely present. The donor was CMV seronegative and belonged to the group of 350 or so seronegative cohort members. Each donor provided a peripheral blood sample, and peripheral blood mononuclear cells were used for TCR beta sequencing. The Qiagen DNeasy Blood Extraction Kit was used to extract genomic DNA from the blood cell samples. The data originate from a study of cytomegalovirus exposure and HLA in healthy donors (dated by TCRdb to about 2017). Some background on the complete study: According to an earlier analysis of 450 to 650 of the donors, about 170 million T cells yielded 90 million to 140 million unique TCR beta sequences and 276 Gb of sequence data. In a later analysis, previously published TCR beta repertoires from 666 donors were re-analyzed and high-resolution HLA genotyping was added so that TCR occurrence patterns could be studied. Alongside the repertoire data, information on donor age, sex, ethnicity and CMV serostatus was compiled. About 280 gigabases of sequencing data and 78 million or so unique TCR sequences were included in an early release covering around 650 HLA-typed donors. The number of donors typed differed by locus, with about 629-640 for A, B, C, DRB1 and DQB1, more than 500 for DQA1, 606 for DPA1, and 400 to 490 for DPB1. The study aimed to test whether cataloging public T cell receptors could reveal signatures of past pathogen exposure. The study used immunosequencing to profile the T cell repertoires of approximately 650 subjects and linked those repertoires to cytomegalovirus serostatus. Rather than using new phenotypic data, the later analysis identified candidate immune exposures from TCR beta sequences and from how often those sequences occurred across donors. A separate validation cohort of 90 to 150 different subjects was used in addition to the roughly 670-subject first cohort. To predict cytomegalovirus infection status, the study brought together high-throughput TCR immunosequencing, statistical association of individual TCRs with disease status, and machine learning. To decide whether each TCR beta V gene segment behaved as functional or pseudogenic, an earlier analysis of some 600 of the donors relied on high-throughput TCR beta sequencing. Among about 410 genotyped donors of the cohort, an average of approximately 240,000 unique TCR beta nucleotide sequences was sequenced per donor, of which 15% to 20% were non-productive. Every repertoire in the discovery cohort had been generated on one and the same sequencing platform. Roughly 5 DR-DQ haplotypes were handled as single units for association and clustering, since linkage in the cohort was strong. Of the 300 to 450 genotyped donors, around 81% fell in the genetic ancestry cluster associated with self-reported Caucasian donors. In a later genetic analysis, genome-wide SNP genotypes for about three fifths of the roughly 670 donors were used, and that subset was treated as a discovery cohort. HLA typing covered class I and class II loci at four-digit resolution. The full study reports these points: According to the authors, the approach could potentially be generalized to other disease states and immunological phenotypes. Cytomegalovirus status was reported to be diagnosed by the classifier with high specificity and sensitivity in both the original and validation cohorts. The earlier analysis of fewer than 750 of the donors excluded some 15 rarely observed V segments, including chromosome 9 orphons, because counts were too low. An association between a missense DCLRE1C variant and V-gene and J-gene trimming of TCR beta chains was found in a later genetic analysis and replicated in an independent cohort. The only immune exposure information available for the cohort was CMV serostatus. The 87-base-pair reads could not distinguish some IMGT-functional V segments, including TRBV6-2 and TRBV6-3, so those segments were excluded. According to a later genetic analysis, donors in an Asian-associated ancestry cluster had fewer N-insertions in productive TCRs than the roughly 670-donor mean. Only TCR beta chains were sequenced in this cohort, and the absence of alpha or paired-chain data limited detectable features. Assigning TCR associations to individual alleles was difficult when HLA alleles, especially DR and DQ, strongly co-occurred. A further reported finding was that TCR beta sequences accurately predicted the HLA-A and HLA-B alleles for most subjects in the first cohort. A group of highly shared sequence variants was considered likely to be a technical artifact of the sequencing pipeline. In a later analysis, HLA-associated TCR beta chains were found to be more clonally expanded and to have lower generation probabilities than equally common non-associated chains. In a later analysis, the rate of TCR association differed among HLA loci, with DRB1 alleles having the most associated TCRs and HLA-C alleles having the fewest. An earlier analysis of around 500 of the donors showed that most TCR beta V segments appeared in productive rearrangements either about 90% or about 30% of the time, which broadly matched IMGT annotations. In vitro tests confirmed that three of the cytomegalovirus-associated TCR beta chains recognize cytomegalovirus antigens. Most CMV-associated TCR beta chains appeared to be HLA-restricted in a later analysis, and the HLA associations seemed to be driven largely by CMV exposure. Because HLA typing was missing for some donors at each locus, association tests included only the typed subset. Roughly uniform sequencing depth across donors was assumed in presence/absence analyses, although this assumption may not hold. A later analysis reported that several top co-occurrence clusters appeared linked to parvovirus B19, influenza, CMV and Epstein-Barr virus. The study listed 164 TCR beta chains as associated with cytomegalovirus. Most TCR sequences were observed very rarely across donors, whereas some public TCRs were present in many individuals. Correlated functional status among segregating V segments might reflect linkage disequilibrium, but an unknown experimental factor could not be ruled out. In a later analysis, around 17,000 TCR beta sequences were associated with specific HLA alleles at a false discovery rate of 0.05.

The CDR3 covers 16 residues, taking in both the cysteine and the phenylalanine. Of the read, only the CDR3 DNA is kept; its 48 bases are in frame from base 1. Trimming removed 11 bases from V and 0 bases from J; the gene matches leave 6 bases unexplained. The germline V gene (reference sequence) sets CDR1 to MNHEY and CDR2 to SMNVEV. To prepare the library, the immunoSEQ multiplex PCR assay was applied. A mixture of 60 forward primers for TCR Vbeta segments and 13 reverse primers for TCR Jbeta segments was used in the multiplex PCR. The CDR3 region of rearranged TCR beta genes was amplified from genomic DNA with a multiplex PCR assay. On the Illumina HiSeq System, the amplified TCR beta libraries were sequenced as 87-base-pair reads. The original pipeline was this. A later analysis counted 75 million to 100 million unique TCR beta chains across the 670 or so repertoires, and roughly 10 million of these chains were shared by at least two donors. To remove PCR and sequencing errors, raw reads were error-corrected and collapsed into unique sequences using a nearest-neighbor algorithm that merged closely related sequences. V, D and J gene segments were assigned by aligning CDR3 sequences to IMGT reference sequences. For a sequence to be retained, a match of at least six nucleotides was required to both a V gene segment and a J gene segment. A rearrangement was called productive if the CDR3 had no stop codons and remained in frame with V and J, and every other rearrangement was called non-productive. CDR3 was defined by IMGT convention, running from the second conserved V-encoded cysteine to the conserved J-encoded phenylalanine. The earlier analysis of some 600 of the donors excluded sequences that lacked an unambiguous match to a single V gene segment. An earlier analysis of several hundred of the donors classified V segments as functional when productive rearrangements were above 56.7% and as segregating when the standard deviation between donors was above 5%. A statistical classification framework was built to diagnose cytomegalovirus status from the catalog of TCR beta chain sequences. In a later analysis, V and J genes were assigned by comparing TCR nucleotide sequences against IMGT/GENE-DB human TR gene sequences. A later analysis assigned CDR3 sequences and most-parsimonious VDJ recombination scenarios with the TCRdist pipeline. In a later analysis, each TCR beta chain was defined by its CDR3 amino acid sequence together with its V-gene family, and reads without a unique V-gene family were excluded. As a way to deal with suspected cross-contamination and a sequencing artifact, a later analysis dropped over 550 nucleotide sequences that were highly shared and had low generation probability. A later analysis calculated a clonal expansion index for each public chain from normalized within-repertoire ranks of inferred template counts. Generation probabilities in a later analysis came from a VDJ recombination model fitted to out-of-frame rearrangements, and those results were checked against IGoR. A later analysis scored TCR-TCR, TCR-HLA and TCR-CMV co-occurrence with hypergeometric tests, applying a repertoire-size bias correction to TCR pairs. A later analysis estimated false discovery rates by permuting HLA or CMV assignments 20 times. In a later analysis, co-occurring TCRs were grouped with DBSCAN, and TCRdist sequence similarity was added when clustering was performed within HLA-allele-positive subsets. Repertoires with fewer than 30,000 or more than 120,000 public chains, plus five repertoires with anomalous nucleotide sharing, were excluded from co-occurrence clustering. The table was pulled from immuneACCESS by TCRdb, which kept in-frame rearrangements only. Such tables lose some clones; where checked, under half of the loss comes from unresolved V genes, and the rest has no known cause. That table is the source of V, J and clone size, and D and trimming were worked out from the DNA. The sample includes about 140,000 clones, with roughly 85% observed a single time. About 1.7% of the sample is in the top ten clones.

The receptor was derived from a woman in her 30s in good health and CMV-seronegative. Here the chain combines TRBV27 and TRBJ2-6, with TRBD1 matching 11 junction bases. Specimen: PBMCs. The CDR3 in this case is CASRTGGGSGANVLTF. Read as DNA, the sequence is TGTGCCTCTCGGACAGGGGGCGGCTCTGGGGCCAACGTCCTGACTTTC. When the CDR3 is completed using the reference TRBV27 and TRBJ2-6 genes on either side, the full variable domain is EAQVTQNPRYLITVTGKKLTVTCSQNMNHEYMSWYRQDPGLGLRQIYYSMNVEVTDKGDVPEGYKVSRKEKRNFPLILESPSPNQTSLYFCASRTGGGSGANVLTFGAGSRLTVL.